These T cell receptor beta chains were read from a single sample in a study of blood T cell repertoires in COVID-19. Assay: immunoSEQ multiplex PCR; the TCRdb copy retains only in-frame clones and omits some. This sample has 30,000 to 40,000 clones, with roughly 85% found just once. Sequences were obtained from peripheral blood. These receptors all stem from a human donor in a cohort sampled during active COVID-19. Both conserved end residues are part of each CDR3. The order of the fields is V gene, J gene, CDR3 protein.

TRBV2,TRBJ1-1,CASLREGRGTEAFF
TRBV4-1,TRBJ2-7,CASSQELVTSGSILEQYF
TRBV6-5,TRBJ2-7,CASSSQGGIYEQYF
TRBV5-4,TRBJ2-5,CASTLEGASGRGETQYF
TRBV3-1/TRBV3-2,TRBJ2-7,CASSQDGGQISCEQYF
TRBV3-1/TRBV3-2,TRBJ2-2,CASRRDGTANTGELFF
TRBV6-5,TRBJ2-5,CASRKQVIQETQYF
TRBV3-1/TRBV3-2,TRBJ2-5,CASSRSGGGKTQYF
TRBV5-1,TRBJ2-7,CASSDTSGGLSYEQYF
TRBV28,TRBJ1-4,CASSPHPQGTEKLFF
TRBV7-3,TRBJ2-5,CASSKGLQETQYF
TRBV6-5,TRBJ1-3,CASSLTGPASGNTIYF
TRBV7-2,TRBJ2-3,CASSFRGSYGTDTQYF
TRBV9,TRBJ2-7,CASSVGLAGSYEQYF
TRBV19,TRBJ2-2,CASSIGLAGGPNTGELFF
TRBV2,TRBJ1-1,CASRSGGMNTEAFF
TRBV6-4,TRBJ1-2,CASSDLAGGDYGYTF
TRBV4-1,TRBJ1-6,CASRTWASQGGLTPLHF
TRBV19,TRBJ2-2,CASSILQGHITGELFF
TRBV5-1,TRBJ2-7,CASSWGDRSSYEQYF
TRBV3-1/TRBV3-2,TRBJ1-5,CASSQDTRAGQPQHF
TRBV5-1,TRBJ1-4,CASSLRTGGNEKLFF
TRBV3-1/TRBV3-2,TRBJ1-2,CASSQHRGKGANYGYTF
TRBV25-1,TRBJ1-3,CASSESMRGQGNTIYF
TRBV6-1,TRBJ2-7,CASSEAVAEVKYEQYF
TRBV9,TRBJ2-7,CASSVGGSGGFYEQYF
TRBV29-1,TRBJ1-1,CSVENRGRDTEAFF
TRBV2,TRBJ1-3,CASSPDWSSGNTIYF
TRBV18,TRBJ2-7,CASSPRTGVAYEQYF
TRBV6-2/TRBV6-3,TRBJ1-1,CASSYNRKNTEAFF
TRBV24-1,TRBJ2-2,CATSDSLPSGGRTGELFF
TRBV19,TRBJ2-3,CASSPDISTDTQYF
TRBV20-1,TRBJ2-1,CSASLAGGPQGVNEQFF
TRBV25-1,TRBJ2-1,CASSEGGTSGSHEQFF
TRBV6-6,TRBJ1-2,CASSPGQGAVGGYTF